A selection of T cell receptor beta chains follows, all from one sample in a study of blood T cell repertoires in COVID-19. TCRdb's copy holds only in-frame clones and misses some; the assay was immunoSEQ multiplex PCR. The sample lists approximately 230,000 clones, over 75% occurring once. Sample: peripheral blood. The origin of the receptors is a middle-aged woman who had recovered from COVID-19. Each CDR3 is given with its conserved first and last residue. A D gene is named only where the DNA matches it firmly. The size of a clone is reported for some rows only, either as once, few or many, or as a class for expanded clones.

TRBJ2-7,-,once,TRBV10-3,TGTGCCATCAGTGAGAAATTGGGAACTAGTAGTCAGCAGTACTTC,CAISEKLGTSSQQYF
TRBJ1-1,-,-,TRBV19,TGTGCCAGTAGTATTACGGGGGGCAACACTGAAGCTTTCTTT,CASSITGGNTEAFF
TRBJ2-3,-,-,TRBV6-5,TGTGCCATCGGAGGGACTTCCATTAGCACAGATACGCAGTATTTT,CAIGGTSISTDTQYF
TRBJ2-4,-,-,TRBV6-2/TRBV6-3,TGTGCCAGCAGTCTCCTCTCTAGCGAGCTACTAGCCAAAAACATTCAGTACTTC,CASSLLSSELLAKNIQYF
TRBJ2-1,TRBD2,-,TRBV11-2,TGTGCCAGCAGCGTCGGACTAGTCTACAATGAGCAGTTCTTC,CASSVGLVYNEQFF
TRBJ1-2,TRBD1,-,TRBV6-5,TGTGCCATCCTTGACAGGGCGGATGGCTACACCTTC,CAILDRADGYTF
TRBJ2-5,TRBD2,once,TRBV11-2,TGTGCCAGCAGCTGGACTAGCGGGAGAGAGACCCAGTACTTC,CASSWTSGRETQYF
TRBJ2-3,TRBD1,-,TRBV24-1,TGTGCCACCAGTGAGCCGGGACAGGGACATACGCAGTATTTT,CATSEPGQGHTQYF
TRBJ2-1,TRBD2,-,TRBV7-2,TGTGCCAGCAGCCCGACCCGCGGGGGGGCGTACAATGAGCAGTTCTTC,CASSPTRGGAYNEQFF
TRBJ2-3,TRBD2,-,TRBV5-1,TGCGCCAGCCGATGGACTAGCGGGAGCGCAGATACGCAGTATTTT,CASRWTSGSADTQYF
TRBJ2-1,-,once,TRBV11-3,TGTGCCAGCAGCGGTTCCCGGGGGGCCAACAATGAGCAGTTCTTC,CASSGSRGANNEQFF
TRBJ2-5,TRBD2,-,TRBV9,TGTGCCAGCAGCGTAACTCCAGCGGGGCAAGAGACCCAGTACTTC,CASSVTPAGQETQYF
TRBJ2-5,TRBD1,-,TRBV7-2,TGTGCCAGCAGCTCCGGGACAGGGGGCGGGGAGACCCAGTACTTC,CASSSGTGGGETQYF
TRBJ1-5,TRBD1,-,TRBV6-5,TGTGCCAGCAGCGGACAGGGGGGTCAGCCCCAGCATTTT,CASSGQGGQPQHF
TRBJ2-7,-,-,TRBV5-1,TGCGCCAGCAGCTCTCAGGGGTTTGGGGAGCAGTACTTC,CASSSQGFGEQYF
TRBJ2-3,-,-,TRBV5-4,TGTGCCAGCAGCTTGGCAGGGGTTCTCACAGATACGCAGTATTTT,CASSLAGVLTDTQYF
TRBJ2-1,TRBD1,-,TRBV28,TGTGCCAGCACCTCCCCGGACAGGGGGCACAATGAGCAGTTCTTC,CASTSPDRGHNEQFF
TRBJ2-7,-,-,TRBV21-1,TGTGCCAGCAGCAAAGTTGATGGGGACAGTCCCTACGAGCAGTACTTC,CASSKVDGDSPYEQYF
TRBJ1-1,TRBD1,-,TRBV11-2,TGTGCCAGCAGCTCACAGGGGGCGGTGAACACTGAAGCTTTCTTT,CASSSQGAVNTEAFF
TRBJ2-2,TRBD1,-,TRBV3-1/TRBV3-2,TGTGCCAGCAGCCAATGGGGACAGGGGGGTGCCGGGGAGCTGTTTTTT,CASSQWGQGGAGELFF
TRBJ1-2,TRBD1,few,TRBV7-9,TGTGCCAGCAGCTCTGGCCTAGGGGACAGGGGTAGAGGCGGCTACACCTTC,CASSSGLGDRGRGGYTF
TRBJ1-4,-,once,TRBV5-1,TGCGCCAGCAGCTTGGGGCCCGTCAGGGAATCTAATGAAAAACTGTTTTTT,CASSLGPVRESNEKLFF
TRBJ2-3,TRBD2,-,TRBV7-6,TGTGCCAGCAGCTTAGATGAGCGGGGGCTAGCCTCAGATACGCAGTATTTT,CASSLDERGLASDTQYF
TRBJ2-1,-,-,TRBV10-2,TGCGCCAGCAGTGACGCGAATGAGCAGTTCTTC,CASSDANEQFF
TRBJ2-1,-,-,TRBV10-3,TGTGCCATCAGTGGCCCGGACAATGAGCAGTTCTTC,CAISGPDNEQFF
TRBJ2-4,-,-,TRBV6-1,TGTGCCAGCAGTGAATGGGCAGGAACCAAAAACATTCAGTACTTC,CASSEWAGTKNIQYF
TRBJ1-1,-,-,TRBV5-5,TGTGCCAGCAGGGGCAGTGAAGCTTTCTTT,CASRGSEAFF
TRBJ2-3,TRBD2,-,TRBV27,TGTGCCAGCAGTTTATTAGCGGGGGGCTACGCCACGCAGTATTTT,CASSLLAGGYATQYF
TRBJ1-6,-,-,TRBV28,TGTGCCAGCAGTTTATCGGGGGGCTTTGCTTCACCCCTCCACTTT,CASSLSGGFASPLHF
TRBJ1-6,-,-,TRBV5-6,TGTGCCAGCAGCTTAGGAGGGGACTCACCCCTCCACTTT,CASSLGGDSPLHF
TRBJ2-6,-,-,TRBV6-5,TGTGCCAGCAGCCGCGAGTTCTCTGGGGCCAACGTCCTGACTTTC,CASSREFSGANVLTF